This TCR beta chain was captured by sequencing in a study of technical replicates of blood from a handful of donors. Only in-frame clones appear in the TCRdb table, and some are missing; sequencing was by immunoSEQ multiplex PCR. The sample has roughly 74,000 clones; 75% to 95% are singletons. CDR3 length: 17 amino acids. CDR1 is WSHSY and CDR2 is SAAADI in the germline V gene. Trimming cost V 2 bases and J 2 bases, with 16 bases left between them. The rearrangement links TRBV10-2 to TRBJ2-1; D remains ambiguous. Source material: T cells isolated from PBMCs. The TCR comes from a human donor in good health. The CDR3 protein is CASSEPQTLSAYNEQFF. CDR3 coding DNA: TGCGCCAGCAGTGAGCCGCAGACTCTTTCCGCCTACAATGAGCAGTTCTTC.